This TCR beta chain was found in a study of T cells after yellow fever vaccination. Study overall: The fractions with low cell numbers were processed using SMART-Seq v4 Ultra Low Input.

This clonotype has at least ten counts. MiXCR was run by TCRdb on the 5' RACE reads, yielding one entry per CDR3 protein. The table has around 180,000 distinct CDR3 sequences, 5.5% to 8% seen once. The CDR3 covers 13 residues. Per the germline V gene, CDR1 is MNHEY and CDR2 is SMNVEV (reference sequence). V lost 3 bases and J lost 1, with 5 bases in between. This chain connects TRBV27 to TRBJ2-3; no clear D gene. This TCR was recovered from a man aged 18 to 30 who received the YFV17D yellow fever vaccine. Source: CD4+ T cells sorted from PBMCs, taken on the day of the first yellow fever vaccination. CDR3 sequence: CASSFKRTDTQYF. The CDR3 DNA reads as TGTGCCAGCAGTTTCAAGCGCACAGATACGCAGTATTTT.